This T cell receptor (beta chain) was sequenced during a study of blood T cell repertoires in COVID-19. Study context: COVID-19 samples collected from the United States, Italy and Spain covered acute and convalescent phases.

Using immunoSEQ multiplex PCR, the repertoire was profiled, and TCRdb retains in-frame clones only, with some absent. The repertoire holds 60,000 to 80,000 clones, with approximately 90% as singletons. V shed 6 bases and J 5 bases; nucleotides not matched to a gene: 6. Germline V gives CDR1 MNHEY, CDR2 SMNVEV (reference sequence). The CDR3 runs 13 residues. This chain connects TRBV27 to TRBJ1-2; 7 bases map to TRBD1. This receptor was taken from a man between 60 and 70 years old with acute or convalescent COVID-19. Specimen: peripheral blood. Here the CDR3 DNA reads TGTGCCAGCAGAGCGACAGGGAAATATGGCTACACCTTC. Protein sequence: CASRATGKYGYTF.